These T cell receptor beta chains were read from a single sample in a study of blood T cell repertoires in COVID-19. Only in-frame clones appear in the TCRdb table, and some are missing; sequencing was by immunoSEQ multiplex PCR. The data hold about 170,000 clones, with approximately 82% observed a single time. The material sequenced was peripheral blood. All receptors come from a woman of 80 years or more with acute or convalescent COVID-19. CDR3s include the opening cysteine and the closing phenylalanine or tryptophan. D genes are given only for firm matches. Clone size is given for some rows only: seen once, a few or many times, or a class if the clone is expanded.

j_call clone_size d_call v_call cdr3_nt cdr3_aa
TRBJ2-2 many TRBD1 TRBV9 TGTGCCAGCAGCGTTTCGGAAGAGGGGGCAGCCGGGGAGCTGTTTTTT CASSVSEEGAAGELFF
TRBJ1-2 NA TRBD1 TRBV19 TGTGCCAGTAGTCAGAAAGGGGACAGCTATGGCTACACCTTC CASSQKGDSYGYTF
TRBJ1-5 NA TRBD1 TRBV2 TGTGCCAGCAGTGTGGGACAGGGCTACAATCAGCCCCAGCATTTT CASSVGQGYNQPQHF
TRBJ1-1 NA TRBD1 TRBV11-2 TGTGCCAGCAGCCCCCAAACAGGGGGGTACGTTGGAACTTTCTTT CASSPQTGGYVGTFF
TRBJ1-1 NA TRBD1 TRBV7-9 TGTGCCAGCAGCTTAACGGGACAGGGATCTGAAGCTTTCTTT CASSLTGQGSEAFF
TRBJ1-2 NA TRBD1 TRBV7-2 TGTGCCAGCAGCACCCGACAGGGCGGGACCTATGGCTACACCTTC CASSTRQGGTYGYTF
TRBJ2-7 NA TRBD1 TRBV18 TGTGCCAGCTCACCACCGGCGGGGACAGGGGAGCAGTACTTC CASSPPAGTGEQYF
TRBJ2-2 NA NA TRBV5-1 TGCGCCAGCAGCTTCCGTGAACCGCGAACCGGGGAGCTGTTTTTT CASSFREPRTGELFF
TRBJ2-2 NA TRBD2 TRBV9 TGTGCCAGCAGCGCCAAACCCACTAGCGGGAGACCCACCGGGGAGCTGTTTTTT CASSAKPTSGRPTGELFF
TRBJ2-1 NA TRBD2 TRBV29-1 TGCAGCGTCGATCGACTAGCGGGAGAGGGTGAGCAGTTCTTC CSVDRLAGEGEQFF
TRBJ2-7 NA TRBD2 TRBV27 TGTGCCAGCAGCCTACGTCCCGTGACTAGCGGGATGGGAAGCTCCTACGAGCAGTACTTC CASSLRPVTSGMGSSYEQYF
TRBJ2-7 NA NA TRBV7-9 TGTGCCAGCAGCGACATCTCCTACGAGCAGTACTTC CASSDISYEQYF
TRBJ1-2 once NA TRBV5-1 TGCGCCAGCAGCTCCTACCCCGACAGCTTCTATGGCTACACCTTC CASSSYPDSFYGYTF
TRBJ2-1 NA TRBD2 TRBV3-1/TRBV3-2 TGTGCCAGCAGCCAAGGGGCACTAGCGGGAGTTGAGCAGTTCTTC CASSQGALAGVEQFF
TRBJ2-5 NA TRBD1 TRBV29-1 TGCAGCGTTGAGGGACAGGTAGAAGAGACCCAGTACTTC CSVEGQVEETQYF
TRBJ1-5 NA TRBD1 TRBV27 TGTGCCAGCAGTTCCCGGACAGGGGGTCGCAATCAGCCCCAGCATTTT CASSSRTGGRNQPQHF
TRBJ2-5 NA TRBD2 TRBV9 TGTGCCAGCAGCGCGGGACTAGCGGGAGGAGGGGAGACCCAGTACTTC CASSAGLAGGGETQYF
TRBJ1-6 NA TRBD1 TRBV5-4 TGTGCCAGCAGCTTGGTACAGGGGCTTAATTCACCCCTCCACTTT CASSLVQGLNSPLHF
TRBJ2-7 NA NA TRBV6-2/TRBV6-3 TGTGCCAGCAGTTACCGGGGGACGCTACCCTACGAGCAGTACTTC CASSYRGTLPYEQYF
TRBJ2-2 few TRBD2 TRBV10-3 TGTGCCATCAGCAAAGGGTCAGCGGGGGCCTCCGGGGAGCTGTTTTTT CAISKGSAGASGELFF
TRBJ2-1 NA TRBD1 TRBV15 TGTGCCACCAGCAGAGATATCACAGGGGGAGGTCAGTTCTTC CATSRDITGGGQFF
TRBJ2-7 NA TRBD2 TRBV5-6 TGTGCCAGCAGCTCGGCTAGCGGCTACGAGCAGTACTTC CASSSASGYEQYF
TRBJ2-5 NA NA TRBV18 TGTGCCAGCTCAGACCAAATGCAGAGGTACCAAGAGACCCAGTACTTC CASSDQMQRYQETQYF
TRBJ2-7 NA TRBD2 TRBV2 TGTGCCAGCAGAGCTAGCGGGAACGAGCAGTACTTC CASRASGNEQYF
TRBJ1-2 NA TRBD1 TRBV27 TGTGCCAGCAGGGGGACAGCACAGACTTATGGCTACACCTTC CASRGTAQTYGYTF
TRBJ1-5 NA TRBD1 TRBV19 TGTGCCAGTAGTAAGACAGGGGAAATGGGAAATCAGCCCCAGCATTTT CASSKTGEMGNQPQHF
TRBJ2-1 few TRBD2 TRBV24-1 TGTGCCACCAGTGATACCGGGACTAGCGGGTCGGATGAGCAGTTCTTC CATSDTGTSGSDEQFF
TRBJ1-5 NA TRBD1 TRBV10-3 TGTGCCATCAGTGGGGGACAGGGTAATCAGCCCCAGCATTTT CAISGGQGNQPQHF
TRBJ2-1 NA TRBD2 TRBV5-4 TGTGCCAGCAGCTCAGGACTAGCGGCAAGGTATGAGCAGTTCTTC CASSSGLAARYEQFF
TRBJ2-3 once TRBD2 TRBV3-1/TRBV3-2 TGTGCCAGCAGCCCAAGCCATACCATAGCGGGAGGGCATATAGATACGCAGTATTTT CASSPSHTIAGGHIDTQYF
TRBJ1-1 NA NA TRBV7-9 TGTGCCAGCACCAACTGGGCTGGCAGGGTGAACACTGAAGCTTTCTTT CASTNWAGRVNTEAFF
TRBJ2-1 NA NA TRBV15 TGTGCCACCAGCAGAGATCCAACCCGGGAGCAGTTCTTC CATSRDPTREQFF
TRBJ2-4 NA TRBD1 TRBV5-1 TGCGCCAGCAGCTTGGGGACAGGGTCAGCCAAAAACATTCAGTACTTC CASSLGTGSAKNIQYF
TRBJ1-2 NA NA TRBV7-2 TGTGCCAGCACCGCCCGGCCAGGGGACCTCTTAAACTATGGCTACACCTTC CASTARPGDLLNYGYTF
TRBJ2-3 NA TRBD1 TRBV30 TGTGCCTGGGGGACAGGGGGTGCAGATACGCAGTATTTT CAWGTGGADTQYF
TRBJ2-7 NA NA TRBV7-8 TGTGCCAGCAGCCAAGATTCCGGTGGCAGAGGCGAGCAGTACTTC CASSQDSGGRGEQYF
TRBJ1-4 NA NA TRBV2 TGTGCCAGCAGTGAAAGGGGGTTACAGGGAAGGGAAAAACTGTTTTTT CASSERGLQGREKLFF
TRBJ2-7 NA TRBD2 TRBV4-1 TGCGCCAGCAGCCCGGGGACTAGCGTGTTTTTTATCGAGCAGTACTTC CASSPGTSVFFIEQYF
TRBJ2-2 NA TRBD2 TRBV5-1 TGCGCCAGCAGCGCCGGGACTAGCGGCACCGGGGAGCTGTTTTTT CASSAGTSGTGELFF
TRBJ2-3 NA NA TRBV27 TGTGCCAGCAGTTATGTCTTGCGCAGCACAGATACGCAGTATTTT CASSYVLRSTDTQYF
TRBJ1-4 NA NA TRBV12-5 TGTGCTAGTGGTTTGGCCTACAGTGCAACTAATGAAAAACTGTTTTTT CASGLAYSATNEKLFF
TRBJ2-7 NA TRBD1 TRBV5-1 TGCGCCAGCAGCTTCGCAGGGGGCAGCGACGAGCAGTACTTC CASSFAGGSDEQYF
TRBJ1-5 NA NA TRBV19 TGTGCCAGTAGTCCGGGGCAGGGGAATCAGCCCCAGCATTTT CASSPGQGNQPQHF
TRBJ1-1 NA NA TRBV7-9 TGTGCCAGCAGCTCAACAGGGAAGGCAACTGAAGCTTTCTTT CASSSTGKATEAFF
TRBJ2-3 NA NA TRBV7-2 TGTGCCAGCAGCCTGATCGGGAGTGTAGATACGCAGTATTTT CASSLIGSVDTQYF
TRBJ2-4 NA NA TRBV9 TGTGCCAGCAGCAAAGGAGTAGGAGCCAAAAACATTCAGTACTTC CASSKGVGAKNIQYF
TRBJ1-3 many NA TRBV5-5 TGTGCCAGCAGCAAAGGAGGGCTCGGAAACACCATATATTTT CASSKGGLGNTIYF
TRBJ2-1 NA NA TRBV4-1 TGCGCCAGCAGCCCCCGATCCGGGTCCTACAATGAGCAGTTCTTC CASSPRSGSYNEQFF
TRBJ2-1 once TRBD2 TRBV5-1 TGCGCCAGCAGCCCCTTAGCGGGGGGGATATACAATGAGCAGTTCTTC CASSPLAGGIYNEQFF
TRBJ2-3 NA NA TRBV12-3/TRBV12-4 TGTGCCAGCAGTTTCTCAGATACGCAGTATTTT CASSFSDTQYF
TRBJ1-1 NA TRBD1 TRBV29-1 TGCAGCGTCACGACAGGGCGTAACACTGAAGCTTTCTTT CSVTTGRNTEAFF
TRBJ1-1 NA NA TRBV11-2 TGTGCCAGCAGCCCTGGGACTCGAGGAGCTTTCTTT CASSPGTRGAFF
TRBJ2-7 NA NA TRBV7-9 TGTGCCAGCAGCCCGGGGGACAGAACCTACGAGCAGTACTTC CASSPGDRTYEQYF